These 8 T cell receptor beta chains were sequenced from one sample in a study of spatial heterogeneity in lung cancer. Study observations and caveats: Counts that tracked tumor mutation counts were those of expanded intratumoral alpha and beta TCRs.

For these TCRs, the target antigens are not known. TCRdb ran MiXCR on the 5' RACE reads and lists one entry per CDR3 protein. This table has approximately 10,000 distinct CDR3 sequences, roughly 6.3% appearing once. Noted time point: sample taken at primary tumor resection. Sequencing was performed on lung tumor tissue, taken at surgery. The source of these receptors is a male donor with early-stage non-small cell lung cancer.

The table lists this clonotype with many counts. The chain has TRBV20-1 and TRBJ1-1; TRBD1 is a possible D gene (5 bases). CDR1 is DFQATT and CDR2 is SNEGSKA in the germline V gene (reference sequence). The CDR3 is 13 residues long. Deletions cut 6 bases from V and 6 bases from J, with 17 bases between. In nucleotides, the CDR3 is TGCAGTGCAGGCGGGGGAGGTTTCGCTGAAGCTTTCTTT. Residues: CSAGGGGFAEAFF.

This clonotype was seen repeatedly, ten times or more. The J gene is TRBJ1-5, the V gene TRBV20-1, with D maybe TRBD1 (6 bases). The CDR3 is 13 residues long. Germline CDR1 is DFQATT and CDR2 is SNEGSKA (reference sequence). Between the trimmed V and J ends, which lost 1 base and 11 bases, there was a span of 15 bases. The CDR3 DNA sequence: TGCAGTGCTAGAGCGGATCTAGGGGGGGCCCAGCATTTT. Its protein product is CSARADLGGAQHF.

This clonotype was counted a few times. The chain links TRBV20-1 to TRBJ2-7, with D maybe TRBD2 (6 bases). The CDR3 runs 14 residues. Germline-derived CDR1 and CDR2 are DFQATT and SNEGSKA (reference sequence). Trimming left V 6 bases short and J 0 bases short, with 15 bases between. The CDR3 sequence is CSAAGTGSSYEQYF. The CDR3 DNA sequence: TGCAGTGCCGCCGGGACTGGTAGCTCCTACGAGCAGTACTTC.

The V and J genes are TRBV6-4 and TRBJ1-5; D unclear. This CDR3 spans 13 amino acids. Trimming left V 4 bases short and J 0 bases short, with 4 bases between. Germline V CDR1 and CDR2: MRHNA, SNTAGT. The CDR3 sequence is CASSGDSNQPQHF. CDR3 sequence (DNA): TGTGCCAGCAGTGGAGATAGCAATCAGCCCCAGCATTTT.

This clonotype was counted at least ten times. The CDR3 region has the DNA TGTGCCAGCAGCTTAGCGGGGACAGGATACGAGCAGTACTTC. Amino acid sequence: CASSLAGTGYEQYF. V and J are TRBV7-6 and TRBJ2-7; TRBD1 matches 8 bases. Trimming at V came to 0 bases and at J to 4 bases, leaving 2 bases not matched to a gene. CDR1 and CDR2 (germline): SGHVS, FNYEAQ. There are 14 residues in the CDR3.

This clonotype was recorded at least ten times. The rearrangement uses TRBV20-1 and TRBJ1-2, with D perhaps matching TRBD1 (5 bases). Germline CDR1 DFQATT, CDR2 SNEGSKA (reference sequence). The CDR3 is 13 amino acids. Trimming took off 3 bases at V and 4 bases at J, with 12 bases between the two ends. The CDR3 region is CSASLQGPYGYTF. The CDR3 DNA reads TGCAGTGCTAGTCTCCAGGGACCCTATGGCTACACCTTC.

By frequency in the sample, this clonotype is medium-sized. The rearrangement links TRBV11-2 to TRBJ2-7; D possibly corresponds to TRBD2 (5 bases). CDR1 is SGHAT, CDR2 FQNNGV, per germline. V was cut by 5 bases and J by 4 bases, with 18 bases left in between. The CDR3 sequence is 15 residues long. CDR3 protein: CASSPTDRGGYEQYF. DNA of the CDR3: TGTGCCAGCAGCCCCACAGACCGGGGTGGGTACGAGCAGTACTTC.

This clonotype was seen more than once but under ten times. Here the CDR3 reads CASGGWQYTEAFF. The CDR3 nucleotides are TGTGCCAGTGGGGGATGGCAGTACACTGAAGCTTTCTTT. This sequence joins TRBV19 and TRBJ1-1, with TRBD1 as a possible D gene (5 bases). This CDR3 is 13 amino acids long. From germline, CDR1 is LNHDA and CDR2 SQIVND (reference sequence). The V end lost 8 bases, the J end lost 3 bases, and 13 bases lay between the germline ends.